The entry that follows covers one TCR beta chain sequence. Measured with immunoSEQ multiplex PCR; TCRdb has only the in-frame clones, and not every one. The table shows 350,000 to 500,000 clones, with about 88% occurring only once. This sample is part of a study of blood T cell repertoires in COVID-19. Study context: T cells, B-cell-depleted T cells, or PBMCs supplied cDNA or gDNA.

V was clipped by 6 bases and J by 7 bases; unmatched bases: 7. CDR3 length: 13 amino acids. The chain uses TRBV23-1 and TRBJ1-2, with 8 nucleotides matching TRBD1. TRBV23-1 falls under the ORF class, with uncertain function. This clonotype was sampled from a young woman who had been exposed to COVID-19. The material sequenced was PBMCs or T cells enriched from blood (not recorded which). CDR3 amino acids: CASSRDRSCGYTF. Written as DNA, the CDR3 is TGCGCCAGCAGCCGGGACAGGTCGTGTGGCTACACCTTC.